These 18 T cell receptor beta chains originate from one sample sequenced in a study of blood T cell repertoires in COVID-19 (dated by TCRdb to about 2020). The method behind the library was the immunoSEQ multiplex PCR assay. Here the immuneACCESS table is served through TCRdb, limited to in-frame sequences with V and J called. Missing clones are a known gap in these copies; in checked studies unresolved V genes cover under half, and the rest lacks a known reason. The sample includes 75,000 to 95,000 clones, with around 88% observed a single time. The ten most abundant clones make up roughly 5% of the sample. Source material: peripheral blood. Source of these receptors: a man aged 60-69 years with acute or convalescent COVID-19.

This clone is medium-sized (0.01 to 0.1%). The chain is built from TRBV3-1 (or the pseudogene TRBV3-2) and TRBJ2-1; D is perhaps TRBD1 (5 bases). V was shortened by 0 bases and J by 4 bases, with 25 bases between the two germline ends. The CDR3 spans 20 residues. CDR1 LGHDT and CDR2 YNNKEL come from the germline V gene (reference sequence). The CDR3 loop reads CASSQEMSTARPRSYNEQFF. The CDR3 DNA is TGTGCCAGCAGCCAAGAAATGTCGACAGCCCGTCCCCGATCGTACAATGAGCAGTTCTTC.

The chain uses TRBV6-5 and TRBJ1-4, with D tentatively TRBD1 (5 bases). Deletions cut 2 bases from V and 1 base from J, with 11 bases between. The germline V gene has CDR1 MNHEY and CDR2 SVGAGI. The CDR3 covers 16 residues. The CDR3 DNA is TGTGCCAGCAGTTACGGGGGGGTGAGAACTAATGAAAAACTGTTTTTT. Translation: CASSYGGVRTNEKLFF.

A few counts support this clone. The V gene is TRBV7-8, the J gene TRBJ1-2, with 7 bases identical to TRBD1. The CDR3 covers 14 residues. CDR1 is SGHVS and CDR2 is FQNEAQ in the germline V gene. Losses at the gene ends were 2 bases for V and 8 bases for J; bases not matched to a gene: 8. The CDR3 DNA reads as TGTGCCAGCAGCTTAAGGGACAGCTCGAAGGGCTACACCTTC. This encodes CASSLRDSSKGYTF.

The chain has TRBV6-5 and TRBJ1-1; a possible D gene is TRBD1 (6 bases). Germline lookup yields CDR1 MNHEY and CDR2 SVGAGI. The CDR3 is 15 residues long. The V end was cut by 6 bases, the J end by 0 bases, with 14 bases between. CDR3 sequence: CASREWGPVNTEAFF. CDR3 sequence (DNA): TGTGCCAGCAGGGAGTGGGGGCCGGTGAACACTGAAGCTTTCTTT.

The chain is built from TRBV15 and TRBJ1-2; the D gene is possibly TRBD1 (5 bases). The CDR3 totals 15 residues. With 0 bases removed from V and 6 bases from J, the gap between germline ends came to 14 bases. Germline V lookup: CDR1 LNHNV, CDR2 YYDKDF (reference sequence). CDR3: CATSRDPRTGDGYTF. The CDR3 nucleotides are TGTGCCACCAGCAGAGATCCACGGACGGGGGATGGCTACACCTTC.

The genes are TRBV21-1 and TRBJ2-1; TRBD1 was called by the table and not checked on the DNA. TRBV21-1 has pseudogene status. The length of the CDR3 is 17 residues. The CDR3 is CASSARDTLSSYNEQFF. The CDR3 DNA reads TGTGCCAGCAGCGCGAGGGACACGCTTAGCTCCTACAATGAGCAGTTCTTC.

The chain carries TRBV19 and TRBJ1-2, with TRBD1 as a possible D gene (5 bases). The CDR3 is 12 residues long. V gave up 5 bases and J gave up 8 bases, with 12 bases separating them. Looked up from germline, CDR1 is LNHDA and CDR2 is SQIVND (reference sequence). The CDR3 DNA reads TGTGCCAGTAGTCGAGTAGGGGCAGGCTACACCTTC. It yields the protein CASSRVGAGYTF.

The chain links TRBV24-1 to TRBJ2-2, with D maybe TRBD1 (6 bases). V lost 12 bases and J 0 bases, leaving 10 bases between the germline ends. CDR1 is KGHDR and CDR2 is SFDVKD in the germline V gene. The CDR3 loop spans 13 amino acids. CDR3 in amino acids: CASRDTNTGELFF. DNA for the CDR3: TGTGCCTCAAGGGACACGAACACCGGGGAGCTGTTTTTT.

The CDR3 nucleotides read TGCGCCAGCAGCTTGCAGGGCTTCCAAGAGACCCAGTACTTC. Translating it yields CASSLQGFQETQYF. The rearrangement links TRBV5-1 to TRBJ2-5; a weak D match, TRBD1 (5 bases). In germline, CDR1 is SGHRS, CDR2 YFSETQ. The length of the CDR3 is 14 residues. With 1 base removed from V and 1 base from J, the gap between germline ends came to 8 bases.

As regards this clone: Other DNA sequences in this specimen translate into the identical CDR3. The V gene is TRBV2, the J gene TRBJ1-2; 7 bases map to TRBD1. With V trimmed by 6 bases and J by 5 bases, 3 bases remained unmatched. CDR3 length: 12 amino acids. Germline assignment: CDR1 SNHLY and CDR2 FYNNEI. The CDR3 DNA sequence: TGTGCCAGCAGCGAGGACAGGTATGGCTACACCTTC. Translation gives CASSEDRYGYTF.

This rearrangement joins TRBV18 to TRBJ1-4; 7 positions match TRBD1. Per the germline V gene, CDR1 is KGHSH and CDR2 is LQKENI. This CDR3 region has 18 residues. The J segment lost 0 bases and the V segment lost 3 bases, leaving 10 bases of the junction unmatched. The CDR3 bases are TGTGCCAGCTCACCTCAGGGGGACATCTCCCCAACTAATGAAAAACTGTTTTTT. Its translation is CASSPQGDISPTNEKLFF.

This sequence joins TRBV24-1 and TRBJ2-1; possible D gene TRBD2, 5 bases. CDR3 size: 10 residues. Trimming removed 9 bases at V and 12 bases at J, with 11 bases between. The germline V gene has CDR1 KGHDR and CDR2 SFDVKD. The CDR3 DNA is TGTGCCACCCGGGAATTTGGGCAGTTCTTC. Amino acid sequence: CATREFGQFF.

This rearrangement joins TRBV19 to TRBJ2-6; TRBD1 agrees at 11 bases. Germline lookup yields CDR1 LNHDA and CDR2 SQIVND (reference sequence). The length of the CDR3 is 17 residues. V shed 7 bases, J shed 2 bases, and the junction held 7 bases outside the gene matches. CDR3 region: CASTEGQGVAGANVLTF. The DNA of the CDR3 is TGTGCCAGTACGGAGGGACAGGGGGTCGCTGGGGCCAACGTCCTGACTTTC.

The chain has TRBV14 and TRBJ2-1; D is unresolved. Per the germline V gene, CDR1 is SGHDN and CDR2 is FVKESK. This CDR3 is built from 15 residues. Deletions cut 4 bases from V and 4 bases from J, with 14 bases between. In DNA, the CDR3 is TGTGCCAGCAGCCCCGGCACAGCATCATACAATGAGCAGTTCTTC. It translates to CASSPGTASYNEQFF.

In nucleotides, the CDR3 is TGTGCCAGCAGCTTCCTGACAGGGGCTAGCAATCAGCCCCAGCATTTT. Its translation: CASSFLTGASNQPQHF. The rearrangement joins TRBV7-2 to TRBJ1-5, with 8 positions matching TRBD1. This CDR3 is built from 16 residues. In germline, CDR1 is SGHTA, CDR2 FQGNSA. V was pared by 3 bases and J by 0 bases, with 4 bases of the junction left unmatched.

The rearrangement links TRBV6-5 to TRBJ1-6; D gene uncertain. V lost 5 bases, J lost 9 bases, and 11 bases lay in between. The germline CDR1 and CDR2 sequences are MNHEY and SVGAGI. The CDR3 extends over 13 amino acids. Here the CDR3 DNA reads TGTGCCAGCAGTCCCAGACAAGCTTCACCCCTCCACTTT. Translating gives CASSPRQASPLHF.

The V and J genes are TRBV30 and TRBJ2-1, with 11 bases identical to TRBD1. V dropped 2 bases and J dropped 7; count of bases not matched to a gene: 1. The CDR3 consists of 13 residues. The germline CDR1 and CDR2 sequences are GTSNPN and SVGIG (reference sequence). The CDR3 bases are TGTGCCTGGAGTAGGGACAGGGGGAATGAGCAGTTCTTC. Translation: CAWSRDRGNEQFF.

The V gene is TRBV20-1, the J gene TRBJ1-1; weak D call: TRBD1 (5 bases). Germline-derived CDR1 and CDR2 are DFQATT and SNEGSKA (reference sequence). V was shortened by 5 bases and J by 12 bases, with 13 bases between the two germline ends. The CDR3 has 10 residues. The CDR3 protein is CSALVTETFF. CDR3 in DNA: TGCAGTGCTTTAGTGACAGAGACTTTCTTT.